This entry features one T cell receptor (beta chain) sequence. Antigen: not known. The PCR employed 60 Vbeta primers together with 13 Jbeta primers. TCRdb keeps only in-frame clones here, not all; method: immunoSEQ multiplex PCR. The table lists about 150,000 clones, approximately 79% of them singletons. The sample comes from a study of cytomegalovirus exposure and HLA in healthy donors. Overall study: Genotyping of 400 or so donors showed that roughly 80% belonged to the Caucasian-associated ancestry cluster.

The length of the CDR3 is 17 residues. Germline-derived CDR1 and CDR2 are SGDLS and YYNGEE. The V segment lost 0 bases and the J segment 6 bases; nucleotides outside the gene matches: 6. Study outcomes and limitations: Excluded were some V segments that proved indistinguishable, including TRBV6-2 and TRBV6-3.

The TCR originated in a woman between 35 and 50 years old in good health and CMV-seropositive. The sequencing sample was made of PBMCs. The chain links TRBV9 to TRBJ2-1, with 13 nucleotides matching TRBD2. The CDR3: CASSVELAGGPGNEQFF. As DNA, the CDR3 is TGTGCCAGCAGCGTAGAACTAGCGGGGGGGCCGGGCAATGAGCAGTTCTTC.